The 25 T cell receptor beta chains reported below all come from one sample, sequenced in a study of T cell responses to AZD1222 COVID-19 vaccine (dated by TCRdb to the early 2020s). The library was prepared using the immunoSEQ multiplex PCR assay. TCRdb mirrors the immuneACCESS table, restricted to in-frame sequences. Some clones are absent from its copies; in checked studies, under half trace to an unresolved V gene, and the reason for the others is unknown. This sample holds 130,000 or so clones; 93% were observed only once. The ten largest account for around 5.4% of the sample. The sample's time point label, decoded: baseline before first vaccination. The starting material was peripheral blood, obtained on day 0 of AZD1222 vaccination. Source of these receptors: an adult in good health.

The chain has TRBV5-1 and TRBJ2-1; a weak D match, TRBD2 (5 bases). Trimming pared 3 bases from V and 7 bases from J, leaving 14 bases between. Germline CDR1 SGHRS, CDR2 YFSETQ. This CDR3 is built from 14 residues. CDR3 residues: CASSSSWRGNEQFF. CDR3 DNA: TGCGCCAGCAGCTCCTCGTGGAGAGGGAATGAGCAGTTCTTC.

The chain combines TRBV11-3 with TRBJ2-1; TRBD2 matches at 10 bases. CDR1 is SGHNT and CDR2 is YENEEA in the germline V gene. The CDR3 has 17 residues. Losses at the gene ends were 5 bases for V and 7 bases for J; bases not matched to a gene: 14. As DNA, the CDR3 is TGTGCCAGCAGCCCTACTAGCGGGAATTCTTGGTTGAATGAGCAGTTCTTC. Its protein product is CASSPTSGNSWLNEQFF.

The J gene is TRBJ2-1, the V gene TRBV5-1; D might be TRBD1 or TRBD2, each matching 6 bases. Trimming pared 2 bases from V and 4 bases from J, leaving 16 bases between. The CDR3 length is 16 residues. Germline CDR1 is SGHRS and CDR2 is YFSETQ. The CDR3 sequence is CASSFQGLAGYNEQFF. In nucleotides, the CDR3 is TGCGCCAGCAGCTTCCAGGGGTTGGCGGGGTACAATGAGCAGTTCTTC.

This clone came up a few times. One junction end does not reproduce the germline sequence, and a read error may be involved. This chain joins TRBV7-7 and TRBJ1-5, with D unclear. CDR1 is SSHAT, CDR2 FNYEAQ, per germline (reference sequence). The CDR3 runs to 17 residues. CDR3 sequence: CASMIGFPGDSNQPQHF. CDR3 nucleotide sequence: TGTGCTAGCATGATAGGGTTTCCCGGAGATAGCAATCAGCCCCAGCATTTT.

This clone was detected only a few times. This chain connects TRBV9 to TRBJ1-2; no definite D call. V lost 0 bases and J 8 bases, leaving 14 bases between the germline ends. The CDR3 length is 14 residues. Germline CDR1 SGDLS, CDR2 YYNGEE. CDR3: CASSVGSDREGYTF. Written as DNA, the CDR3 is TGTGCCAGCAGCGTAGGAAGTGACCGCGAAGGCTACACCTTC.

The chain carries TRBV3-1 (or the pseudogene TRBV3-2) and TRBJ2-7; D is ambiguous. Germline V gene lookup returns CDR1 LGHDT and CDR2 YNNKEL (reference sequence). With 4 bases removed from V and 2 bases from J, the gap between germline ends came to 3 bases. This CDR3 contains 11 residues. Here the CDR3 DNA reads TGTGCCAGCAGCCCCGCCTACGAGCAGTACTTC. Residues: CASSPAYEQYF.

The chain couples TRBV18 to TRBJ1-5; D unresolved. The CDR3 is 12 amino acids. The V end lost 3 bases, the J end lost 6 bases, and 6 bases lay between the germline ends. Germline lookup yields CDR1 KGHSH and CDR2 LQKENI. The CDR3 spells CASSPSSQPQHF. The CDR3 nucleotides are TGTGCCAGCTCACCCTCCAGTCAGCCCCAGCATTTT. Full variable domain (missing parts from reference TRBV18 and TRBJ1-5): NAGVMQNPRHLVRRRGQEARLRCSPMKGHSHVYWYRQLPEEGLKFMVYLQKENIIDESGMPKERFSAEFPKEGPSILRIQQVVRGDSAAYFCASSPSSQPQHFGDGTRLSIL.

The chain uses TRBV27 and TRBJ1-5; D call uncertain. CDR1 and CDR2 (germline): MNHEY, SMNVEV (reference sequence). The V gene lost 6 bases and the J gene lost 0 bases, with 6 bases spanning the gap. The CDR3 sequence is 13 residues long. DNA of the CDR3: TGTGCCAGCAGCGACGATAGCAATCAGCCCCAGCATTTT. Protein product: CASSDDSNQPQHF.

The rearrangement joins TRBV18 to TRBJ2-5; TRBD1 agrees at 8 bases. Germline V gene data show CDR1 as KGHSH and CDR2 as LQKENI. There are 13 residues in the CDR3. V trimming: 7 bases; J trimming: 0 bases; junction bases outside the gene matches: 1. The CDR3 loop is CASWGQDQETQYF. In DNA, the CDR3 is TGTGCCAGCTGGGGACAGGACCAAGAGACCCAGTACTTC.

V gene TRBV4-1 combines with J gene TRBJ2-1; 7 bases map to TRBD1. V dropped 0 bases and J dropped 4; count of bases not matched to a gene: 6. The CDR3 sequence is 16 residues long. CDR1 and CDR2 (germline): MGHRA, YSYEKL. CDR3 coding DNA: TGCGCCAGCAGCCAAGAAAAGGGACAGATTTACAATGAGCAGTTCTTC. Translation gives CASSQEKGQIYNEQFF.

The chain links TRBV7-9 to TRBJ1-2; no clear D. The CDR3 is 13 amino acids. Germline lookup yields CDR1 SEHNR and CDR2 FQNEAQ (reference sequence). V gave up 1 base and J gave up 8 bases, with 11 bases separating them. In DNA, the CDR3 is TGTGCCAGCAGCTTAGTGGGGTCGTGGGGCTACACCTTC. Its protein is CASSLVGSWGYTF.

V usage is TRBV19 and J usage is TRBJ2-1; 14 nucleotides agree with TRBD2. The J segment lost 9 bases and the V segment lost 5 bases, leaving 6 bases of the junction unmatched. CDR1 is LNHDA and CDR2 is SQIVND in the germline V gene (reference sequence). The CDR3 covers 15 residues. CDR3 coding DNA: TGTGCCAGTAGTCCGGGACTAGCGGGAGTGGGTGAGCAGTTCTTC. Its translation is CASSPGLAGVGEQFF.

V usage is TRBV18 and J usage is TRBJ1-4; D may be TRBD1 (5 bases). Germline assignment: CDR1 KGHSH and CDR2 LQKENI. The CDR3 totals 15 residues. Trimming pared 8 bases from V and 8 bases from J, leaving 21 bases between. The CDR3 DNA is TGTGCCAGCCAGGCCCTCCAGGGCGCGGGAGAAAAACTGTTTTTT. Residues: CASQALQGAGEKLFF.

The chain uses TRBV7-2 and TRBJ1-4; TRBD1 matches at 10 bases. The junction had 7 bases not matched to a gene; V was cut back by 5 bases and J by 10 bases. The CDR3 has 14 amino acids. Germline V CDR1 and CDR2: SGHTA, FQGNSA. The CDR3 DNA is TGTGCCAGCAGCATAGACAGGGGGCAGGCAAAACTGTTTTTT. This gives the protein CASSIDRGQAKLFF.

In nucleotides, the CDR3 is TGTGCCAGCAGTTTAGCGGATCTAGAGACCCAGTACTTC. Translated: CASSLADLETQYF. V gene TRBV12-3 or TRBV12-4 combines with J gene TRBJ2-5, with no clear D. CDR3 size: 13 residues. Deletions cut 0 bases from V and 4 bases from J, with 6 bases between.

The chain recombines TRBV19 with TRBJ1-1; perhaps TRBD1 as D (5 bases). Per the germline V gene, CDR1 is LNHDA and CDR2 is SQIVND (reference sequence). Trimming pared 5 bases from V and 4 bases from J, leaving 14 bases between. The CDR3 extends over 14 amino acids. The CDR3 nucleotides read TGTGCCAGTAGTGATGCAGGGTTGGGCACTGAAGCTTTCTTT. It codes for CASSDAGLGTEAFF. Full variable domain (outside the CDR3, taken from reference TRBV19 and TRBJ1-1): DGGITQSPKYLFRKEGQNVTLSCEQNLNHDAMYWYRQDPGQGLRLIYYSQIVNDFQKGDIAEGYSVSREKKESFPLTVTSAQKNPTAFYLCASSDAGLGTEAFFGQGTRLTVV.

V is TRBV28 and J is TRBJ1-2; TRBD1 might be the D (6 bases). The CDR3 is made up of 14 amino acids. V lost 5 bases to trimming and J lost 4 bases, with 14 bases between them. CDR1 and CDR2 from the germline V gene are MDHEN and SYDVKM. The CDR3 reads CASSPSGTIYGYTF. The CDR3 DNA sequence: TGTGCCAGCAGTCCCTCGGGGACAATCTATGGCTACACCTTC.

V gene TRBV6-4 combines with J gene TRBJ1-1; possibly TRBD1 for D (6 bases). Germline CDR1 reads MRHNA; CDR2 reads SNTAGT. Trimming cost V 6 bases and J 5 bases, with 13 bases left between them. This CDR3 spans 13 amino acids. The CDR3: CASSVQGGTEAFF. CDR3 in DNA: TGTGCCAGCAGCGTACAGGGTGGGACTGAAGCTTTCTTT.

The V gene is TRBV28, the J gene TRBJ1-2, with TRBD1 matching over 9 bases. Germline CDR1 MDHEN, CDR2 SYDVKM. This CDR3 region has 15 residues. J gave up 5 bases and V 7 bases, and 11 bases lay outside the gene matches. The chain's CDR3 is CASTLQGALVYGYTF. CDR3 in DNA: TGTGCCAGCACCCTACAGGGGGCTCTCGTTTATGGCTACACCTTC.

The chain has TRBV7-2 and TRBJ2-3; no definite D call. This CDR3 has 14 residues. V lost 2 bases, J lost 5 bases, and 11 bases lay in between. From germline, CDR1 is SGHTA and CDR2 FQGNSA. The CDR3 loop reads CASSLSQHRDTQYF. The CDR3 DNA sequence: TGTGCCAGCAGCTTAAGTCAGCACCGAGATACGCAGTATTTT.

A remark on this clone: Germline and junction disagree at one end, which may indicate a read error. The chain uses TRBV7-3 and TRBJ2-1; D unresolved. The CDR3 covers 13 residues. Germline values: CDR1 SGHTA, CDR2 FQGTGA. CDR3 sequence: CASSLTWSNAQFF. The DNA for the CDR3 is TGTGCCAGCAGCCTAACGTGGTCCAACGCGCAGTTCTTC.

The rearrangement joins TRBV6-6 to TRBJ1-1; weak D call: TRBD1 (5 bases). Germline V gene data show CDR1 as MNHNY and CDR2 as SVGAGI (reference sequence). V lost 7 bases to trimming and J lost 1 base, with 10 bases between them. CDR3 size: 13 residues. The CDR3 here is CASNKGQNTEAFF. In nucleotides, the CDR3 is TGTGCCAGCAACAAGGGGCAGAACACTGAAGCTTTCTTT.

V gene TRBV27 combines with J gene TRBJ2-5, with D perhaps TRBD1 or TRBD2 (5 bases each). V was shortened by 3 bases and J by 5 bases, with 7 bases between the two germline ends. Looked up from germline, CDR1 is MNHEY and CDR2 is SMNVEV (reference sequence). There are 12 residues in the CDR3. DNA for the CDR3: TGTGCCAGCAGTTTGGGGGTCGAGACCCAGTACTTC. It is translated as CASSLGVETQYF.

Only one count was recorded for this clone. V and J are TRBV19 and TRBJ1-2; 7 bases align to TRBD1. This CDR3 is built from 13 residues. V dropped 5 bases and J dropped 4; count of bases not matched to a gene: 4. Germline V gene sequence: CDR1 LNHDA, CDR2 SQIVND (reference sequence). CDR3 sequence reads: CASSSGQSYGYTF. The CDR3 DNA sequence: TGTGCCAGTAGTTCGGGACAGAGCTATGGCTACACCTTC.

The V call is TRBV6-1, the J call TRBJ1-2; perhaps TRBD1 as D (6 bases). CDR1 and CDR2 (germline): MNHNS, SASEGT. This CDR3 contains 13 residues. Deletions cut 5 bases from V and 5 bases from J, with 12 bases between. CDR3 coding DNA: TGTGCCAGCAGTTCGGACAGAGGATATGGCTACACCTTC. Its protein is CASSSDRGYGYTF.